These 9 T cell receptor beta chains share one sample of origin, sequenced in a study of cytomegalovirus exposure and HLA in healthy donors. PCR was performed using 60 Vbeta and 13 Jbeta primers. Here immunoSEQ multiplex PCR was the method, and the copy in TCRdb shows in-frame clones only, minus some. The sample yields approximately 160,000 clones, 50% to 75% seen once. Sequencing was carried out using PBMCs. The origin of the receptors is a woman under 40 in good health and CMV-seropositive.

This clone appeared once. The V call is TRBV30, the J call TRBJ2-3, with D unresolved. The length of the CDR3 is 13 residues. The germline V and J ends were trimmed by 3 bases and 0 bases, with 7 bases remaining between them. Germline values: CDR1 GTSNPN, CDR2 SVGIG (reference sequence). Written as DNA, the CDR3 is TGTGCCTGGAGGGGCCTTAGCACAGATACGCAGTATTTT. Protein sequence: CAWRGLSTDTQYF.

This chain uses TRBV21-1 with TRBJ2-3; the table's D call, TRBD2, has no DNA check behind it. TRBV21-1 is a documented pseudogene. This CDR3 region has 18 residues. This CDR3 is CASSSRSGRADSPDAQYF. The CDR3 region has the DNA TGTGCCAGCAGCAGCCGGAGCGGGAGGGCCGATTCCCCAGATGCGCAGTATTTT.

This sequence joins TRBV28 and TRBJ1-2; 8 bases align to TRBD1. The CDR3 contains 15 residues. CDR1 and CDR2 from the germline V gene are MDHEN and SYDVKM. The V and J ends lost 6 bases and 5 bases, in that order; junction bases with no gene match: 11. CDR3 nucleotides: TGTGCCAGCAGACCAAACGGACAGGGAAAGTATGGCTACACCTTC. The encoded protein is CASRPNGQGKYGYTF.

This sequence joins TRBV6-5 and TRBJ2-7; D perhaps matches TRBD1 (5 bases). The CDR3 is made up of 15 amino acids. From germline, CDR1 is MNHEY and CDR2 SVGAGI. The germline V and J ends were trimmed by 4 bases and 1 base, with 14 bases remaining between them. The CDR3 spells CASSWQGVSSYEQYF. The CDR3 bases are TGTGCCAGCAGTTGGCAGGGTGTGTCATCCTACGAGCAGTACTTC.

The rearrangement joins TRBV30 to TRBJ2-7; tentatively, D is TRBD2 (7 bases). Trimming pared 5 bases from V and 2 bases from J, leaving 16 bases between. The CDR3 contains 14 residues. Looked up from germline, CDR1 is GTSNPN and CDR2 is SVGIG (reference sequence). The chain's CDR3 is CAWAEGGAAYEQYF. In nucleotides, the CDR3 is TGTGCCTGGGCCGAAGGGGGGGCGGCCTACGAGCAGTACTTC.

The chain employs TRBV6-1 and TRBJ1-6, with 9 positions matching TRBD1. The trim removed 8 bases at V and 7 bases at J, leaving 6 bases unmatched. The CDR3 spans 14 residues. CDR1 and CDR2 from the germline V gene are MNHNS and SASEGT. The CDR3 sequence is CASGPDRGNSPLHF. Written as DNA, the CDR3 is TGTGCCAGCGGCCCGGACAGGGGCAATTCACCCCTCCACTTT.

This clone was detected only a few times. CDR3 sequence (DNA): TGTGCCAGCAGCTGGGACATCGGGAACACTGAAGCTTTCTTT. Translating gives CASSWDIGNTEAFF. This rearrangement joins TRBV6-1 to TRBJ1-1, with D tentatively TRBD1 (6 bases). This CDR3 contains 14 residues. The V gene's germline CDR1 is MNHNS and CDR2 SASEGT. Trimming pared 6 bases from V and 1 base from J, leaving 12 bases between.

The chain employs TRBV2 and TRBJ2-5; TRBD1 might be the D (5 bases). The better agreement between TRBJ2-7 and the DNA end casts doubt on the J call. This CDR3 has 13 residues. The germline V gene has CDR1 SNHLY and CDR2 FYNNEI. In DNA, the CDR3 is TGTGCCAGCAGGGAAAACAGGAATTACGAGCAGTACTTC. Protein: CASRENRNYEQYF.

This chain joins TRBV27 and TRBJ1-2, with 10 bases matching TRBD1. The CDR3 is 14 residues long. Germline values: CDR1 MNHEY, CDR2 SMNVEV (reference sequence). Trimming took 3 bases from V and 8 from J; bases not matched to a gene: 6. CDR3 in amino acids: CASSLTGGVVGYTF. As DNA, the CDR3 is TGTGCCAGCAGTTTGACAGGGGGCGTCGTGGGCTACACCTTC.